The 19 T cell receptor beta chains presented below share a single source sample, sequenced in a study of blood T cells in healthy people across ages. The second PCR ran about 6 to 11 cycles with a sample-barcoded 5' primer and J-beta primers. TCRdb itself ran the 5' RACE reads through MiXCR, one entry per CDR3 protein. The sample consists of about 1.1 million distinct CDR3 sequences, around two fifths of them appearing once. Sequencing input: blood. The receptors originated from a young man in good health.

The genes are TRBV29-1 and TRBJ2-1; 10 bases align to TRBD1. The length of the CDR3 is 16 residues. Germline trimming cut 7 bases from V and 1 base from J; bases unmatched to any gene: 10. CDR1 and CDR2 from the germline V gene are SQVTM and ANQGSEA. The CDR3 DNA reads TGCAGCGCCACGACGGGACAGGGGAGATCCTACAATGAGCAGTTCTTC. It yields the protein CSATTGQGRSYNEQFF.

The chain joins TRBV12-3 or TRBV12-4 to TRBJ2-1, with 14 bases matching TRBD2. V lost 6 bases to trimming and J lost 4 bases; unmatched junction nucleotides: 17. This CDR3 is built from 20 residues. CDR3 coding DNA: TGTGCCAGCAGAGCCAATGGGGGGAGGACTAGCGGGGGGTTTTACAATGAGCAGTTCTTC. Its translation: CASRANGGRTSGGFYNEQFF.

Here the CDR3 reads CASSLEVGSQETQYF. In DNA form, the CDR3 reads TGCGCCAGCAGCTTGGAGGTTGGGAGCCAAGAGACCCAGTACTTC. V is TRBV5-1 and J is TRBJ2-5; a weak D match, TRBD2 (5 bases). This CDR3 comprises 15 residues. V shed 0 bases and J shed 1 base, with 10 bases lying between them. CDR1 is SGHRS and CDR2 is YFSETQ in the germline V gene.

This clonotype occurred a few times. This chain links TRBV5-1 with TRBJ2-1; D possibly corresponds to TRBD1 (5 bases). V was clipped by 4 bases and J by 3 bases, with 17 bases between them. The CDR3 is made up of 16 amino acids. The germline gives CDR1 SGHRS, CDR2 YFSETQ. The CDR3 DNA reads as TGCGCCAGCAGCCCTATCCAGGGTCTCTACTACAATGAGCAGTTCTTC. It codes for CASSPIQGLYYNEQFF. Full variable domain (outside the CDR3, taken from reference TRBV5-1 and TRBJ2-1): KAGVTQTPRYLIKTRGQQVTLSCSPISGHRSVSWYQQTPGQGLQFLFEYFSETQRNKGNFPGRFSGRQFSNSRSEMNVSTLELGDSALYLCASSPIQGLYYNEQFFGPGTRLTVL.

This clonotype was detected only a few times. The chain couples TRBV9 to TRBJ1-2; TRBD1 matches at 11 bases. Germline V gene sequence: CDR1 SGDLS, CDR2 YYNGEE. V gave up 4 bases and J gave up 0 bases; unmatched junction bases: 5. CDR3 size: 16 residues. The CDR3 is CASSRDRGEANYGYTF. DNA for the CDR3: TGTGCCAGCAGCCGGGACAGGGGGGAAGCTAACTATGGCTACACCTTC.

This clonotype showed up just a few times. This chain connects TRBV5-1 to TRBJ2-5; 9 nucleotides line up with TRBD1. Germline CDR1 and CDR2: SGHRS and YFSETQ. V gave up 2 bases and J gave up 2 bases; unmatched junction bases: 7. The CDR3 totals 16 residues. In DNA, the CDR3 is TGCGCCAGCAGCTTTAAAAGGGACAGGGTTCAAGAGACCCAGTACTTC. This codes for CASSFKRDRVQETQYF.

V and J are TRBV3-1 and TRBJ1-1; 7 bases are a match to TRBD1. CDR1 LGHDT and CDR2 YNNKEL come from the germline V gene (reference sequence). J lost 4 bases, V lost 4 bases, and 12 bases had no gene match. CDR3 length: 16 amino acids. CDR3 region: CASSLYTDRASTEAFF. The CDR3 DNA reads TGTGCCAGCAGCCTATACACCGACAGGGCGAGCACTGAAGCTTTCTTT.

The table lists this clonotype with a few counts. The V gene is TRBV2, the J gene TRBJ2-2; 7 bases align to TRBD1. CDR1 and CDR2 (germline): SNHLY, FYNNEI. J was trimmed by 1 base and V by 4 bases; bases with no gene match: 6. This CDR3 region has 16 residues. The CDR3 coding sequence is TGTGCCAGCAGTGGAGTGGACAGGCAGAACACCGGGGAGCTGTTTTTT. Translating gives CASSGVDRQNTGELFF.

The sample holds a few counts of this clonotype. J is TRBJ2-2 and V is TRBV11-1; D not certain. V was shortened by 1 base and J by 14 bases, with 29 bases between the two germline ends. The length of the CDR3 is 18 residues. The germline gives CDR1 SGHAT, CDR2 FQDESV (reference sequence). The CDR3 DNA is TGTGCCAGCAGCTTAGTGAGACCTCCAGAACCTAACACCGATATCCTGTTTTTT. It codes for CASSLVRPPEPNTDILFF.

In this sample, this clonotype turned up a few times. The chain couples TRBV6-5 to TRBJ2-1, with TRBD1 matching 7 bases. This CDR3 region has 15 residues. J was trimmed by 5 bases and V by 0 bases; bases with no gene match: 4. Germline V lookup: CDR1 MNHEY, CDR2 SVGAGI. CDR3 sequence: CASSYSSGQNNEQFF. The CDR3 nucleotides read TGTGCCAGCAGTTACTCATCGGGACAGAACAATGAGCAGTTCTTC.

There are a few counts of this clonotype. The CDR3 region has the DNA TGCGCCAGCAGCATGGACAGAGGGTATGGCTACACCTTC. Translating it yields CASSMDRGYGYTF. V and J are TRBV5-1 and TRBJ1-2; tentatively, D is TRBD1 (6 bases). This CDR3 comprises 13 residues. Trimming took 4 bases from V and 5 from J, leaving 12 bases between them. Germline V lookup: CDR1 SGHRS, CDR2 YFSETQ.

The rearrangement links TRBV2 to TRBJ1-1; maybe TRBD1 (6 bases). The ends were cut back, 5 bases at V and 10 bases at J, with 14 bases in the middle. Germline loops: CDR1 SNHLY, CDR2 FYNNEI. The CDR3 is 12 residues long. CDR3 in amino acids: CASSFTGRAAFF. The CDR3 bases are TGTGCCAGCAGTTTCACAGGGCGAGCAGCTTTCTTT.

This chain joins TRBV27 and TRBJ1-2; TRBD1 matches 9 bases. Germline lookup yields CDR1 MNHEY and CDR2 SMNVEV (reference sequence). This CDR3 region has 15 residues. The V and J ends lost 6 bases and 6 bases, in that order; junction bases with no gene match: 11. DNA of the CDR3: TGTGCCAGCAGCCCGCCACAGGGGGCGAACGATGGCTACACCTTC. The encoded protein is CASSPPQGANDGYTF.

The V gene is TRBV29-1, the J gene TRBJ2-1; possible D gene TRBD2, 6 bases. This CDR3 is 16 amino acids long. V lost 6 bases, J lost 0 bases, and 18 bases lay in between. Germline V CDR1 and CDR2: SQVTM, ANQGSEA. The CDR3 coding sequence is TGCAGCGTGGACTACTCTAGCAACAGCTCCTACAATGAGCAGTTCTTC. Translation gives CSVDYSSNSSYNEQFF.

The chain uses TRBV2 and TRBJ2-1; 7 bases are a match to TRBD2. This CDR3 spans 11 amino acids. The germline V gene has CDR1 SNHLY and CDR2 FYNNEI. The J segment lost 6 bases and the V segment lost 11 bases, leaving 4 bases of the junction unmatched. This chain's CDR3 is CAGRGLNEQFF. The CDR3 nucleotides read TGTGCCGGGAGGGGTCTCAATGAGCAGTTCTTC.

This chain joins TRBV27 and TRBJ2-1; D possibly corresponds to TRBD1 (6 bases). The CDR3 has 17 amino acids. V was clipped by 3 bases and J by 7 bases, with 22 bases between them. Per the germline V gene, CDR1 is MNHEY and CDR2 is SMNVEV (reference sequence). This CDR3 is CASSFSITGWLANEQFF. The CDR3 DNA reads TGTGCCAGCAGTTTCTCAATCACAGGGTGGCTGGCTAATGAGCAGTTCTTC.

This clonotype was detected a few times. CDR3 protein: CASTQKGNKDGLYEQYF. The CDR3 DNA follows: TGTGCCAGCACCCAAAAAGGGAATAAGGACGGCCTCTACGAGCAGTACTTC. The gene calls are TRBV21-1 and TRBJ2-7; the D call TRBD2 from the table was never checked on the DNA. TRBV21-1 counts as a pseudogene. The CDR3 extends over 17 amino acids.

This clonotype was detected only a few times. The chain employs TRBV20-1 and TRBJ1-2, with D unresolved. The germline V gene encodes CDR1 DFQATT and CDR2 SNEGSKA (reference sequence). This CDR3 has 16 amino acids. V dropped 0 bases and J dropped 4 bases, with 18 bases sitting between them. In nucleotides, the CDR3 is TGCAGTGCTAGAGAGGGAAGATGGGTACCCATCTATGGCTACACCTTC. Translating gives CSAREGRWVPIYGYTF.

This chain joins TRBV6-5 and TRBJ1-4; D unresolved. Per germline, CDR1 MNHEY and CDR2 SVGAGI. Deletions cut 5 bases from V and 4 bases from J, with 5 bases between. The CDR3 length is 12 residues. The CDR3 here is CASSPLNEKLFF. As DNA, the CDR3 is TGTGCCAGCAGTCCCCTTAATGAAAAACTGTTTTTT.